Presented here are 13 T cell receptor beta chains from one specimen sequenced in a study of identical twins. TCRdb reanalysed the 5' RACE reads using MiXCR and keeps one entry per CDR3 protein. Of 270,000 or so distinct CDR3 sequences detected, approximately 8.3% appear once; the ten largest clones hold approximately 3%. These data also formed part of another study, on yellow fever vaccine responses in identical twins.

Material for sequencing was CD8+ T cells sorted from blood. The receptors here all came from a woman aged 18-29 years in good health.

This clonotype showed up just a few times. J is TRBJ1-1 and V is TRBV3-1; the D is unclear. The CDR3 contains 12 residues. Germline V gene lookup returns CDR1 LGHDT and CDR2 YNNKEL (reference sequence). Trimming removed 2 bases from V and 7 bases from J, with 8 bases in between. DNA for the CDR3: TGTGCCAGCAGCCAAAATTGGGATGAAGCTTTCTTT. Encoded protein: CASSQNWDEAFF.

V gene TRBV27 combines with J gene TRBJ2-5; D may correspond to TRBD1 or TRBD2 (5 bases each). The germline V gene has CDR1 MNHEY and CDR2 SMNVEV (reference sequence). V was trimmed by 5 bases and J by 4 bases, leaving 20 bases between them. The CDR3 extends over 16 amino acids. CDR3 in amino acids: CASSDSFRDPRETQYF. The CDR3 nucleotides read TGTGCCAGCAGTGACTCATTCAGGGACCCACGAGAGACCCAGTACTTC.

This clonotype showed up many times. The chain carries TRBV3-1 and TRBJ2-7; 7 bases agree with TRBD2. From germline, CDR1 is LGHDT and CDR2 YNNKEL (reference sequence). This CDR3 has 16 residues. The junction had 11 bases not matched to a gene; V was cut back by 4 bases and J by 2 bases. CDR3: CASSPKLAGSAYEQYF. In DNA form, the CDR3 reads TGTGCCAGCAGCCCGAAATTAGCGGGCTCCGCCTACGAGCAGTACTTC.

This clonotype was detected a few times. The chain recombines TRBV29-1 with TRBJ2-7, with 7 bases that match TRBD1. The CDR3 length is 12 residues. CDR1 is SQVTM, CDR2 ANQGSEA, per germline. Trimming took 4 bases from V and 6 from J; bases not matched to a gene: 6. The CDR3 region has the DNA TGCAGCGTTGGGTCAGGGGGATTCGAGCAGTACTTC. This translates into CSVGSGGFEQYF.

This clonotype was observed at least ten times. The rearrangement joins TRBV6-5 to TRBJ2-7; D perhaps matches TRBD2 (5 bases). Trimming took off 0 bases at V and 3 bases at J, with 9 bases between the two ends. The CDR3 is made up of 14 amino acids. Germline V lookup: CDR1 MNHEY, CDR2 SVGAGI. CDR3 sequence (DNA): TGTGCCAGCAGTTACTCGAGGGCCAACTACGAGCAGTACTTC. Translation gives CASSYSRANYEQYF.

This clonotype was seen a few times. The rearrangement joins TRBV5-6 to TRBJ1-5; D gene uncertain. The ends were cut back, 3 bases at V and 9 bases at J, with 7 bases in the middle. The CDR3 has 11 residues. Germline CDR1 reads SGHDT; CDR2 reads YYEEEE. This chain's CDR3 is CASSSGGPQHF. In DNA, the CDR3 is TGTGCCAGCAGCTCCGGAGGGCCCCAGCATTTT.

This clonotype was found many times. This sequence joins TRBV10-3 and TRBJ2-7, with TRBD1 matching over 8 bases. The CDR3 runs 11 residues. The ends lost 8 bases at V and 4 bases at J; junction bases unmatched: 1. CDR1 is ENHRY and CDR2 is SYGVKD in the germline V gene. The CDR3 DNA is TGTGCCATCCGACAGGGGTACGAGCAGTACTTC. Its protein is CAIRQGYEQYF.

The sample holds many counts of this clonotype. The chain links TRBV4-3 to TRBJ2-1; weak D call: TRBD2 (6 bases). CDR3 length: 13 residues. Germline-derived CDR1 and CDR2 are LGHNA and YSLEER. Trimming stripped 3 bases from V and 4 bases from J, with 7 bases between. The CDR3 DNA sequence: TGCGCCAGCAGCCAGGGAGGTTACAATGAGCAGTTCTTC. Encoded protein: CASSQGGYNEQFF.

The J gene is TRBJ2-7, the V gene TRBV18; 10 nucleotides agree with TRBD1. Germline loops: CDR1 KGHSH, CDR2 LQKENI. After removal of 5 bases from V and 1 base from J, the junction contained 5 bases not matched to a gene. This CDR3 contains 15 residues. Written as DNA, the CDR3 is TGTGCCAGCTCAGGGACAGGGGAAAGGTCCTACGAGCAGTACTTC. Protein product: CASSGTGERSYEQYF. Filled out from reference TRBV18 and TRBJ2-7, the complete variable domain reads NAGVMQNPRHLVRRRGQEARLRCSPMKGHSHVYWYRQLPEEGLKFMVYLQKENIIDESGMPKERFSAEFPKEGPSILRIQQVVRGDSAAYFCASSGTGERSYEQYFGPGTRLTVT.

This clonotype was seen many times. V gene TRBV5-1 combines with J gene TRBJ1-5; TRBD1 might be the D (6 bases). Germline assignment: CDR1 SGHRS and CDR2 YFSETQ. V lost 0 bases and J lost 7, with 14 bases in between. There are 15 residues in the CDR3. The CDR3, as DNA: TGCGCCAGCAGCTTGGCCGGAGCCGGGGGCCAGCCCCAGCATTTT. It codes for CASSLAGAGGQPQHF.

This clonotype was detected ten times or more. The chain employs TRBV7-9 and TRBJ2-1; 11 bases align to TRBD2. The germline gives CDR1 SEHNR, CDR2 FQNEAQ (reference sequence). The CDR3 consists of 15 residues. The J segment lost 5 bases and the V segment lost 5 bases, leaving 5 bases of the junction unmatched. CDR3 DNA sequence: TGTGCCAGCAGCCCGCTAGCGGGAGGCGACAATGAGCAGTTCTTC. Its translation: CASSPLAGGDNEQFF.

This clonotype has only a few counts. The chain has TRBV28 and TRBJ1-1; D uncertain. Per germline, CDR1 MDHEN and CDR2 SYDVKM. This CDR3 is 14 amino acids long. V was trimmed by 7 bases and J by 4 bases, leaving 16 bases between them. The CDR3 is CASTPTVISTEAFF. The CDR3 DNA sequence: TGTGCCAGCACCCCGACCGTTATCAGCACTGAAGCTTTCTTT.

This clonotype was picked up many times. The chain uses TRBV24-1 and TRBJ2-3; no definite D call. Germline values: CDR1 KGHDR, CDR2 SFDVKD. V shed 5 bases and J shed 5 bases, with 16 bases lying between them. The CDR3 runs 15 residues. CDR3 bases: TGTGCCACCAGTGCCGGACGGTTGCATCGAGATACGCAGTATTTT. Amino acids: CATSAGRLHRDTQYF.